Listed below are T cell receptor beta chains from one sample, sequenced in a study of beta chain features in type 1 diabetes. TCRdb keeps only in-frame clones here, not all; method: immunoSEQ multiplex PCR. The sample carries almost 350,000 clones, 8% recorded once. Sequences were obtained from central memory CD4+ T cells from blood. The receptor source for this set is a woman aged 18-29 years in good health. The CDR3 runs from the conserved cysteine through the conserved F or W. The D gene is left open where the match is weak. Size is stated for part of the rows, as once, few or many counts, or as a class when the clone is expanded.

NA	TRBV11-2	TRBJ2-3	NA	TGTGCCAGCAGCTTAGATCGGCCCAGGGCAGATACGCAGTATTTT	CASSLDRPRADTQYF
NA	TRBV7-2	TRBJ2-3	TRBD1	TGTGCCAGCAGCTTAACTGCAGGGGGCCGTGGAAATACGCAGTATTTT	CASSLTAGGRGNTQYF
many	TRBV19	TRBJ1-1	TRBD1	TGTGCCAGTAAGTCGTTGGCAGGGGGTGGCACTGAAGCTTTCTTT	CASKSLAGGGTEAFF
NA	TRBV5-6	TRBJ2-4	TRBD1	TGTGCCAGCAGCTCGAACAGGGGGCCCCCAAACATTCAGTACTTC	CASSSNRGPPNIQYF
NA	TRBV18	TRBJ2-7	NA	TGTGCCAGCTCACCAAGCGAGACCTACGAGCAGTACTTC	CASSPSETYEQYF
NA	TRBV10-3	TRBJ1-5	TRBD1	TGTGCCATCAGTGGTACAGGGGGCAATCAGCCCCAGCATTTT	CAISGTGGNQPQHF
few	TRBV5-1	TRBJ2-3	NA	TGCGCCAGCAGCTTGGCCGGGGGTCAGGTGGGAGATACGCAGTATTTT	CASSLAGGQVGDTQYF
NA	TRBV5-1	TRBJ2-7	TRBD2	TGCGCCAGCAGCTTGGTTAGCGGGAGGGCCGTTTACGAGCAGTACTTC	CASSLVSGRAVYEQYF
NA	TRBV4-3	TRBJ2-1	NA	TGCGCCAGCAGCCAAGAGAGGGGTGATGAGCAGTTCTTC	CASSQERGDEQFF
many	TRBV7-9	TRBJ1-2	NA	TGTGCCAGCAGCTTAGCGCCGGCATATGGCTACACCTTC	CASSLAPAYGYTF
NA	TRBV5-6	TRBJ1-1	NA	TGTGCCAGCAGCCCCGGACAGCCGAGGATCGACCTTGAAGCTTTCTTT	CASSPGQPRIDLEAFF
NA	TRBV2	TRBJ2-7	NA	TGTGCCAGCAGCAGGGAAAAGGGAGCCGACGAGCAGTACTTC	CASSREKGADEQYF
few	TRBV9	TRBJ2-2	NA	TGTGCCAGCAGCGTAGGACTGAGCTCGTCTTCAGACACCGGGGAGCTGTTTTTT	CASSVGLSSSSDTGELFF
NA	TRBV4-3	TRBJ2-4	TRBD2	TGCGCCAGCAGCCCAGGACTAGCGGGAGGTCGCCACATTCAGTACTTC	CASSPGLAGGRHIQYF
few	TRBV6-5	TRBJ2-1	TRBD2	TGTGCCAGCAGCACGAGCGGGAGAGGGTACAATGAGCAGTTCTTC	CASSTSGRGYNEQFF
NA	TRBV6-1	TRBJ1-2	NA	TGTGCCAGCAGTGATGTAGGGGCCTATGGCTACACCTTC	CASSDVGAYGYTF
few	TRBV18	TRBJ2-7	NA	TGTGCCAGCTCACCACCGGCGCAGGGTTTGAACTACGAGCAGTACTTC	CASSPPAQGLNYEQYF
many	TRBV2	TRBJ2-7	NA	TGTGCCAGCCGTTCTGATACCGAGCAGTACTTC	CASRSDTEQYF
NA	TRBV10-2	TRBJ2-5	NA	TGCGCCAGTGGCCAGGAGCTCCGAGAGACCCAGTACTTC	CASGQELRETQYF
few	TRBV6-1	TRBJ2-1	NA	TGTGCCAGCAGGGCACCACCCAATGACTACAATGAGCAGTTCTTC	CASRAPPNDYNEQFF
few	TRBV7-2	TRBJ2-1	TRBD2	TGTGCCAGCAGCCCTGGGACTACCTCCTACAATGAGCAGTTCTTC	CASSPGTTSYNEQFF
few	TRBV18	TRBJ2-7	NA	TGTGCCAGCTCACGACGCGACAACGGGGCTGCCGAGCAGTACTTC	CASSRRDNGAAEQYF
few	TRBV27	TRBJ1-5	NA	TGTGCCAGCAGTTTACGGGGCGGCCATCAGCCCCAGCATTTT	CASSLRGGHQPQHF
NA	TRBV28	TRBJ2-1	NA	TGTGCCAGCATGAGTGGAGAGAGTGACTCCTACAATGAGCAGTTCTTC	CASMSGESDSYNEQFF
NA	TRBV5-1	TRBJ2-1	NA	TGCGCCAGCGGCAGAGGGGGGTCCTACAATGAGCAGTTCTTC	CASGRGGSYNEQFF
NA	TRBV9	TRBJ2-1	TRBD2	TGTGCCAGCAGCGTAGACGGGAGGAGCTACAATGAGCAGTTCTTC	CASSVDGRSYNEQFF
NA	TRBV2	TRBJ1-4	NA	TGTGCCAGCAGTGACCTGGCTGGGATCGGGGAAAAACTGTTTTTT	CASSDLAGIGEKLFF